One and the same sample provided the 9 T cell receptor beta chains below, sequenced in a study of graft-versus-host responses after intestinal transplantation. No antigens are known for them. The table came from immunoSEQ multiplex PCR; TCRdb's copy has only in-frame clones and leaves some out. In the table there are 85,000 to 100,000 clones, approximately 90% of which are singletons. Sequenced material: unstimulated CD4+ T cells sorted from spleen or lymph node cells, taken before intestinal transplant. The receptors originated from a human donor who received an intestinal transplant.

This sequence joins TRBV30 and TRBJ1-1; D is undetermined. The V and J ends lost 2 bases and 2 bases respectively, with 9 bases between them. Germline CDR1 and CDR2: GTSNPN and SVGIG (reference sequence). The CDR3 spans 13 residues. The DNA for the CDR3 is TGTGCCTGGAGTCGAAGAGTCAACACTGAAGCTTTCTTT. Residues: CAWSRRVNTEAFF.

The CDR3 is CASSSTGTGLSGELFF. The DNA for the CDR3 is TGTGCCAGCAGTTCGACCGGGACAGGGTTGTCCGGGGAGCTGTTTTTT. The chain uses TRBV27 and TRBJ2-2; TRBD1 agrees at 9 bases. From germline, CDR1 is MNHEY and CDR2 SMNVEV (reference sequence). The CDR3 has 16 residues. V was clipped by 4 bases and J by 6 bases; unmatched bases: 9.

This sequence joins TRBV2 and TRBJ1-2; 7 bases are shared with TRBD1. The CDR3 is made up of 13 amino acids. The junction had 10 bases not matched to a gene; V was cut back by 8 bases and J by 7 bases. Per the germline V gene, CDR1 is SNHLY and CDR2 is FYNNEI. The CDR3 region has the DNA TGTGCCAGCGACAGGGTGAATGTCGGTGGCTACACCTTC. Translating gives CASDRVNVGGYTF.

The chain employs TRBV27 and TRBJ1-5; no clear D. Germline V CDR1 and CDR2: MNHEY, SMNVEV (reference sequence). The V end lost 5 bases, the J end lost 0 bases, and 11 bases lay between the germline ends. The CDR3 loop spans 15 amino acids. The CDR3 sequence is CASSSRGDSNQPQHF. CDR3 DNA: TGTGCCAGCAGTAGTCGGGGAGATAGCAATCAGCCCCAGCATTTT.

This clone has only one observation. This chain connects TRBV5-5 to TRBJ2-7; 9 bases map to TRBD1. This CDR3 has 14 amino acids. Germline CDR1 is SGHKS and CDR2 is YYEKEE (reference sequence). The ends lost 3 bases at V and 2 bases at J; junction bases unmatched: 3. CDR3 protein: CASSSGQGPYEQYF. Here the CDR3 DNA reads TGTGCCAGCAGCTCAGGACAGGGGCCCTACGAGCAGTACTTC. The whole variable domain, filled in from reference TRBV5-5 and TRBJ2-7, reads DAGVTQSPTHLIKTRGQQVTLRCSPISGHKSVSWYQQVLGQGPQFIFQYYEKEERGRGNFPDRFSARQFPNYSSELNVNALLLGDSALYLCASSSGQGPYEQYFGPGTRLTVT.

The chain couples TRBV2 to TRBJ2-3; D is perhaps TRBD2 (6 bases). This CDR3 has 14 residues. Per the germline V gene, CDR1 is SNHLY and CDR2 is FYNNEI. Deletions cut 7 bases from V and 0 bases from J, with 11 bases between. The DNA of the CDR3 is TGTGCCAGCACGGCGGGACCCAGCACAGATACGCAGTATTTT. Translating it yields CASTAGPSTDTQYF.

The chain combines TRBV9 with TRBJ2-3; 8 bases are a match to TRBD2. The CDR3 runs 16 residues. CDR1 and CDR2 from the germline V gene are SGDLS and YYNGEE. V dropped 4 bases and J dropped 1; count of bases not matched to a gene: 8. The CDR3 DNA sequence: TGTGCCAGCAGCTCAACACCGGGACTAGGCACAGATACGCAGTATTTT. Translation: CASSSTPGLGTDTQYF. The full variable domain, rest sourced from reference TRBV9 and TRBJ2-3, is DSGVTQTPKHLITATGQRVTLRCSPRSGDLSVYWYQQSLDQGLQFLIQYYNGEERAKGNILERFSAQQFPDLHSELNLSSLELGDSALYFCASSSTPGLGTDTQYFGPGTRLTVL.

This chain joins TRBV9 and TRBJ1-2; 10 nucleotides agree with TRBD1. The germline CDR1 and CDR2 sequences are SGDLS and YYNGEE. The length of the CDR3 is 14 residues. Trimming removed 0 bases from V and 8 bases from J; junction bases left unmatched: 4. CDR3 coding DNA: TGTGCCAGCAGCGTAGGACAGGGGGCGGGGGGCTACACCTTC. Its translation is CASSVGQGAGGYTF.

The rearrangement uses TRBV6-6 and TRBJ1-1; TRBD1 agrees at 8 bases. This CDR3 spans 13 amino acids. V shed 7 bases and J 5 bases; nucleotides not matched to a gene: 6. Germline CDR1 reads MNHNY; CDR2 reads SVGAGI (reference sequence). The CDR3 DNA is TGTGCCAGCAACGACAGGGGAAAGACTGAAGCTTTCTTT. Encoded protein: CASNDRGKTEAFF.